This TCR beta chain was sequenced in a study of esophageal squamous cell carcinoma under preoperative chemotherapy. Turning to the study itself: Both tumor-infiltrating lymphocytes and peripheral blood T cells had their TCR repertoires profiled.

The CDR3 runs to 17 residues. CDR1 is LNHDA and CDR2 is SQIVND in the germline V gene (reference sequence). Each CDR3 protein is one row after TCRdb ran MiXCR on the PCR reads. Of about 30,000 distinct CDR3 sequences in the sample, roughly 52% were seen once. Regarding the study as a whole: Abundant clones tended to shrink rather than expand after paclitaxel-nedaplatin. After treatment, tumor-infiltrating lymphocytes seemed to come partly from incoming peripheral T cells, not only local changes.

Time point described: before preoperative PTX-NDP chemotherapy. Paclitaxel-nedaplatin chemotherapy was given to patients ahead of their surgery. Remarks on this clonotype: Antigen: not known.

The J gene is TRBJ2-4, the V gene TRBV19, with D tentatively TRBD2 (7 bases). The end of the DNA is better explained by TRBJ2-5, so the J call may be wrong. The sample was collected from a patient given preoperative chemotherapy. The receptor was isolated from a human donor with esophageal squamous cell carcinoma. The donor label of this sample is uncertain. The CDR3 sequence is CASSQGRGGLAKETQYF. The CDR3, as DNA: TGTGCCAGTAGCCAGGGGCGCGGGGGACTTGCCAAAGAGACCCAGTACTTC.